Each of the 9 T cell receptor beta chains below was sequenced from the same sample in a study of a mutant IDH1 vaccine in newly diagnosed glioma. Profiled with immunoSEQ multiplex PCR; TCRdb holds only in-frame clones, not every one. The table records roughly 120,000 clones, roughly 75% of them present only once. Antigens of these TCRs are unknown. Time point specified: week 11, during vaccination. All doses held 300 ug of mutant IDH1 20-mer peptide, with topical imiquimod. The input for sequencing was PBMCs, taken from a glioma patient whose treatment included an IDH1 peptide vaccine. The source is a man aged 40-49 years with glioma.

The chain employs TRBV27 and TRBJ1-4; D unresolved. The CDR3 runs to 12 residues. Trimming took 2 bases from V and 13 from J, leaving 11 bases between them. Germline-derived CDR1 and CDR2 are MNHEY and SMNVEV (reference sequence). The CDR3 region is CASSLIGEGLFF. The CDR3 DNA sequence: TGTGCCAGCAGTTTAATTGGGGAGGGACTGTTTTTT.

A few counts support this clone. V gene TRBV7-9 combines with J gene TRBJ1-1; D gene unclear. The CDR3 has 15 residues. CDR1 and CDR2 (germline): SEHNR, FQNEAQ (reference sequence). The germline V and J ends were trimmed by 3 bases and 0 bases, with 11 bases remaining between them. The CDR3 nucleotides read TGTGCCAGCAGCTTGGCACGACTCATGAACACTGAAGCTTTCTTT. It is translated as CASSLARLMNTEAFF. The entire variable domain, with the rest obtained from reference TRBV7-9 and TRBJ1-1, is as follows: DTGVSQNPRHKITKRGQNVTFRCDPISEHNRLYWYRQTLGQGPEFLTYFQNEAQLEKSRLLSDRFSAERPKGSFSTLEIQRTEQGDSAMYLCASSLARLMNTEAFFGQGTRLTVV.

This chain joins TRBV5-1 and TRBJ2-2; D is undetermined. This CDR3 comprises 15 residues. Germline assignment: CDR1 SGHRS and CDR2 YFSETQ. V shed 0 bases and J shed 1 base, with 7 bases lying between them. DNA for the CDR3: TGCGCCAGCAGCTTGGGGCAATTGAACACCGGGGAGCTGTTTTTT. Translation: CASSLGQLNTGELFF.

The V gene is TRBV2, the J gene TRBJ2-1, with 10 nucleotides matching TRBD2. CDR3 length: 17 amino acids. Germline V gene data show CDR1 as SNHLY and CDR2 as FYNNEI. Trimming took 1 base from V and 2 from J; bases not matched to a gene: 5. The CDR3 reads CASSEDGLAGAYNEQFF. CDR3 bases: TGTGCCAGCAGTGAAGATGGCCTAGCGGGAGCCTACAATGAGCAGTTCTTC.

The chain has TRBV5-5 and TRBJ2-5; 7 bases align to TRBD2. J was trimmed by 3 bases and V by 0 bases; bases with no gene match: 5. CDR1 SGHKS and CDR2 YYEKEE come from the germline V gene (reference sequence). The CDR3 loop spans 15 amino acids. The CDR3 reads CASSLVGGPKETQYF. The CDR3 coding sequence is TGTGCCAGCAGCTTGGTGGGAGGGCCGAAAGAGACCCAGTACTTC.

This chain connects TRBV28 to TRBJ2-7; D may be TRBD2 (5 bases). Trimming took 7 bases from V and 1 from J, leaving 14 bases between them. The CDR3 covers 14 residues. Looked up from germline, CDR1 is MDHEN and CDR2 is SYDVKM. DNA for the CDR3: TGTGCCAGCACCTTAAGGCGGGTGTCCTACGAGCAGTACTTC. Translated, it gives CASTLRRVSYEQYF.

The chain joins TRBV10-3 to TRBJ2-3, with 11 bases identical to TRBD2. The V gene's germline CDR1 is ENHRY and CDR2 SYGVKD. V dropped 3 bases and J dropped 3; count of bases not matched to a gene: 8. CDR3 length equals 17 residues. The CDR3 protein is CAISDPNRLAGTDTQYF. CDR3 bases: TGTGCCATCAGTGACCCTAACCGACTAGCGGGGACAGATACGCAGTATTTT.

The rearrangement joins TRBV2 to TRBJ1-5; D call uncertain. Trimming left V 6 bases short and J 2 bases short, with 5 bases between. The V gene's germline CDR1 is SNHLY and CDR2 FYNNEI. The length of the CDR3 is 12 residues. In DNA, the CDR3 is TGTGCCAGCAGAAGTGGCAATCAGCCCCAGCATTTT. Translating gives CASRSGNQPQHF.

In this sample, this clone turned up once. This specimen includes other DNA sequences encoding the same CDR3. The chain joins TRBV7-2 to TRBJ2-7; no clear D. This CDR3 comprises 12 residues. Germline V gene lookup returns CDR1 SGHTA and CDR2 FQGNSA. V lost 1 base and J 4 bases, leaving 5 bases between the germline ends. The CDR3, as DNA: TGTGCCAGCAGCTTAGTGGGTTACGAGCAGTACTTC. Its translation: CASSLVGYEQYF.